This TCR beta chain was observed in a study of T cells in Graves' hyperthyroidism and ophthalmopathy. This clonotype was counted many times. The trim removed 8 bases at V and 6 bases at J, leaving 14 bases unmatched. The germline gives CDR1 MNHEY, CDR2 SVGEGT. This CDR3 region has 15 residues. Amplified TCR beta CDR3 regions derived from RNA transcripts. TCR CDR3 underwent first-round RT-PCR with the HTBI primer set. MiXCR, applied by TCRdb to the multiplex PCR reads, yields one record per CDR3 protein. The table shows about 590,000 distinct CDR3 sequences, with 13% to 15% occurring only once. The V call is TRBV6-2 or TRBV6-3, the J call TRBJ2-3; 7 bases are shared with TRBD2. Sequenced material: blood. This receptor was taken from a woman younger than 30 with Graves' ophthalmopathy. CDR3 DNA: TGTGCCAGCGACGATAGCGGGCAAGGATCTGATACGCAGTATTTT. Translation: CASDDSGQGSDTQYF.